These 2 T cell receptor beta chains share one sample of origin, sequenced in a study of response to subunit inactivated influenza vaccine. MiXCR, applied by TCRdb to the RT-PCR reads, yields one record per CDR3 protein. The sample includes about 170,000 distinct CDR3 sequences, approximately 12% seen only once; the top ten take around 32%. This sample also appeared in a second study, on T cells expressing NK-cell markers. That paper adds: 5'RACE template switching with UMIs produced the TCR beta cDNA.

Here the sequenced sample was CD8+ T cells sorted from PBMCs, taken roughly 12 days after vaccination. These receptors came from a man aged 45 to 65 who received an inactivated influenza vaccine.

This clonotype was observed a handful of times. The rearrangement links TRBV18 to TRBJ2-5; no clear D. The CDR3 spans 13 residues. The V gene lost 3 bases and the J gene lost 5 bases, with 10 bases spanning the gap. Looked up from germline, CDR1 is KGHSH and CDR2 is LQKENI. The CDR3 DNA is TGTGCCAGCTCACCGTGGGGTTCGGAGACCCAGTACTTC. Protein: CASSPWGSETQYF.

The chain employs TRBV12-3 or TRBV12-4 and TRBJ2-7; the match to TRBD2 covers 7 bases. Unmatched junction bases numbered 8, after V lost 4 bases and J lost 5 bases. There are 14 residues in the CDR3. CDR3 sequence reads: CASSWGGAQDEQYF. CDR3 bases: TGTGCCAGCAGTTGGGGAGGGGCGCAGGACGAGCAGTACTTC.